The T cell receptor beta chain described here comes from a study of blood T cell repertoires in COVID-19. The protocol was immunoSEQ multiplex PCR, while the TCRdb copy is restricted to in-frame clones and leaves out a portion. Of about 110,000 clones in the sample, around 78% were seen once. This clone has a handful of counts. There are 14 residues in the CDR3. V lost 5 bases and J lost 5; bases outside the gene matches: 7. Per the germline V gene, CDR1 is SEHNR and CDR2 is FQNEAQ (reference sequence). Specimen: peripheral blood. This TCR was sampled from a woman aged 55-70 years with acute or convalescent COVID-19. V usage is TRBV7-9 and J usage is TRBJ2-7; TRBD2 aligns across 9 bases. CDR3 nucleotides: TGTGCCAGCAGCATAAGGACTAGCGAGCACGAGCAGTACTTC. Protein sequence: CASSIRTSEHEQYF.